This T cell receptor beta chain was sequenced during a study of human T cells and chemical hapten exposure. In its sample, this clonotype was seen many times. Time point meaning: pre-sensitization, week 0. As for treatment: therapeutic diphenylcyclopropenone sensitization with weekly scalp DPC. TCRdb recomputed calls from the RACE reads with MiXCR, one row per CDR3 protein. Of about 380,000 distinct CDR3 sequences detected, 5.1% appear once; the ten largest clones hold just over 2.5%. V lost 2 bases to trimming and J lost 6 bases, with 9 bases between them. Germline V gene sequence: CDR1 SGHKS, CDR2 YYEKEE (reference sequence). The CDR3 is 13 amino acids.

This chain links TRBV5-5 with TRBJ1-5; D gene uncertain. The receptor comes from a woman aged 45 to 65 with alopecia areata. Some clones in this sample may be carry-over from other donors' samples. Sequenced material: whole blood, taken in connection with sensitization to the hapten diphenylcyclopropenone (DPC). The chain's CDR3 is CASSFKGIQPQHF. CDR3 nucleotides: TGTGCCAGCAGCTTCAAGGGAATTCAGCCCCAGCATTTT.